Each of the 26 T cell receptor beta chains below was sequenced from the same sample in a study of T cell repertoires in cytomegalovirus infection. TCRdb analysed the reads with MiXCR anew, one entry per CDR3 protein. The data contain some 180,000 distinct CDR3 sequences, roughly 15% of them singletons. What was sequenced was CD8+ T cells from PBMCs. These receptors were taken from a human donor in good health (CMV status not recorded). Some clones in this sample may be carry-over from other donors' samples.

This sequence joins TRBV7-9 and TRBJ1-4; 11 bases match TRBD1. Trimming took 5 bases from V and 10 from J; bases not matched to a gene: 6. Germline values: CDR1 SEHNR, CDR2 FQNEAQ (reference sequence). The CDR3 loop spans 14 amino acids. The CDR3 is CASSRDRGRGKLFF. The CDR3 DNA is TGTGCCAGCAGCCGGGACAGGGGGAGAGGAAAACTGTTTTTT.

This clonotype occurred once. The chain is built from TRBV27 and TRBJ2-5, with 8 bases lining up with TRBD2. Per the germline V gene, CDR1 is MNHEY and CDR2 is SMNVEV (reference sequence). V lost 1 base to trimming and J lost 2 bases; unmatched junction nucleotides: 6. The CDR3 covers 16 residues. DNA for the CDR3: TGTGCCAGCAGTTTATTGGCGGGGGGACTACAAGAGACCCAGTACTTC. Its protein product is CASSLLAGGLQETQYF.

The chain couples TRBV20-1 to TRBJ1-6; 12 bases map to TRBD1. This CDR3 has 18 residues. J lost 0 bases, V lost 6 bases, and 9 bases had no gene match. Germline CDR1 and CDR2: DFQATT and SNEGSKA (reference sequence). The CDR3 is CSARDRGLFSSYNSPLHF. CDR3 nucleotide sequence: TGCAGTGCCCGGGACAGGGGGCTTTTTAGCTCCTATAATTCACCCCTCCACTTT.

The genes are TRBV2 and TRBJ2-7, with unresolved D. Germline CDR1 and CDR2: SNHLY and FYNNEI. CDR3 length: 12 residues. V lost 4 bases to trimming and J lost 2 bases, with 6 bases between them. The DNA for the CDR3 is TGTGCCAGCAGTGTGAGGCCCTACGAGCAGTACTTC. It is translated as CASSVRPYEQYF. The full variable domain, completed using reference TRBV2 and TRBJ2-7, is EPEVTQTPSHQVTQMGQEVILRCVPISNHLYFYWYRQILGQKVEFLVSFYNNEISEKSEIFDDQFSVERPDGSNFTLKIRSTKLEDSAMYFCASSVRPYEQYFGPGTRLTVT.

This clonotype has only a few counts. The chain couples TRBV6-2 or TRBV6-3 to TRBJ2-3; 11 nucleotides match TRBD2. Germline V gene sequence: CDR1 MNHEY, CDR2 SVGEGT. Trimming took 0 bases from V and 0 from J; bases not matched to a gene: 5. The CDR3 has 18 residues. The CDR3 spells CASSYSTLAGGSTDTQYF. The CDR3, as DNA: TGTGCCAGCAGTTACTCGACCTTAGCGGGGGGGAGCACAGATACGCAGTATTTT.

V and J are TRBV10-3 and TRBJ2-1, with 8 positions matching TRBD2. The CDR3 consists of 13 residues. Per germline, CDR1 ENHRY and CDR2 SYGVKD. After removal of 7 bases from V and 2 bases from J, the junction contained 1 base not matched to a gene. CDR3 sequence: CAITGGAYNEQFF. The CDR3 coding sequence is TGTGCCATCACGGGGGGGGCCTACAATGAGCAGTTCTTC.

This chain uses TRBV7-8 with TRBJ2-3; D possibly uses TRBD1 or TRBD2 (6 bases each). V lost 6 bases and J 5 bases, leaving 18 bases between the germline ends. This CDR3 spans 15 amino acids. The germline gives CDR1 SGHVS, CDR2 FQNEAQ. This CDR3 reads CASRINGGWEDTQYF. In DNA form, the CDR3 reads TGTGCCAGCAGGATTAACGGGGGCTGGGAAGATACGCAGTATTTT.

CDR3 DNA sequence: TGTGCCAGCAGTTACATCGCAGGGTGGTCTGGCGGGGAGCTGTTTTTT. Protein product: CASSYIAGWSGGELFF. The gene calls are TRBV6-2 or TRBV6-3 and TRBJ2-2; D is perhaps TRBD1 (5 bases). This CDR3 has 16 amino acids. Germline V gene sequence: CDR1 MNHEY, CDR2 SVGEGT. Trimming removed 2 bases from V and 7 bases from J, with 17 bases in between.

This chain joins TRBV6-2 or TRBV6-3 and TRBJ2-1; 14 bases line up with TRBD2. The CDR3 loop spans 18 amino acids. The ends lost 5 bases at V and 4 bases at J; junction bases unmatched: 10. From germline, CDR1 is MNHEY and CDR2 SVGEGT. The CDR3 DNA reads as TGTGCCAGCAGTCCGTGGACTAGCGGGGGGTATCAGTACAATGAGCAGTTCTTC. Translating gives CASSPWTSGGYQYNEQFF.

The rearrangement links TRBV6-2 or TRBV6-3 to TRBJ2-1; TRBD2 aligns across 7 bases. Germline CDR1 is MNHEY and CDR2 is SVGEGT. Unmatched junction bases numbered 3, after V lost 4 bases and J lost 3 bases. The CDR3 totals 14 residues. CDR3 bases: TGTGCCAGCAGTTGGGGGGGAAACTACAATGAGCAGTTCTTC. Amino acid sequence: CASSWGGNYNEQFF.

This clonotype was recorded a few times. V is TRBV7-3 and J is TRBJ2-7; 8 bases match TRBD1. CDR1 and CDR2 from the germline V gene are SGHTA and FQGTGA. The CDR3 is 14 amino acids. V lost 0 bases and J lost 3; bases outside the gene matches: 1. The DNA for the CDR3 is TGTGCCAGCAGCTTAACTGGACAGGGCTACGAGCAGTACTTC. This gives the protein CASSLTGQGYEQYF.

This clonotype was seen ten or more times. The chain links TRBV7-2 to TRBJ1-5; possibly TRBD1 for D (6 bases). Germline CDR1 reads SGHTA; CDR2 reads FQGNSA. The length of the CDR3 is 15 residues. Trimming removed 4 bases at V and 2 bases at J, with 12 bases between. The chain's CDR3 is CASSSTGGGNQPQHF. The CDR3 DNA follows: TGTGCCAGCAGCTCCACGGGGGGCGGCAATCAGCCCCAGCATTTT.

The chain combines TRBV20-1 with TRBJ2-7, with D possibly being TRBD2 (6 bases). Germline loops: CDR1 DFQATT, CDR2 SNEGSKA (reference sequence). This CDR3 contains 15 residues. Trimming took off 4 bases at V and 6 bases at J, with 22 bases between the two ends. CDR3 DNA: TGCAGTGCTATGAAACTCCGGGACTCTCTCCTCGAGCAGTACTTC. It is translated as CSAMKLRDSLLEQYF.

The chain employs TRBV7-9 and TRBJ1-6; D ambiguous. The CDR3 is made up of 14 amino acids. Germline-derived CDR1 and CDR2 are SEHNR and FQNEAQ (reference sequence). V lost 5 bases and J 9 bases, leaving 14 bases between the germline ends. The CDR3 region is CASSLPGRGSPLHF. For the CDR3, the DNA is TGTGCCAGCAGCCTCCCTGGTCGCGGTTCACCCCTCCACTTT.

V is TRBV7-8 and J is TRBJ2-7; D could derive from TRBD1 or TRBD2 (5 bases each). The germline V gene encodes CDR1 SGHVS and CDR2 FQNEAQ. V lost 2 bases, J lost 2 bases, and 16 bases lay in between. The CDR3 totals 16 residues. CDR3 nucleotides: TGTGCCAGCAGCTTAATGGTACGGGGCCGCACCTACGAGCAGTACTTC. It is translated as CASSLMVRGRTYEQYF. The complete variable domain, with remaining parts taken from reference TRBV7-8 and TRBJ2-7, reads GAGVSQSPRYKVAKRGQDVALRCDPISGHVSLFWYQQALGQGPEFLTYFQNEAQLDKSGLPSDRFFAERPEGSVSTLKIQRTQQEDSAVYLCASSLMVRGRTYEQYFGPGTRLTVT.

The rearrangement links TRBV7-9 to TRBJ2-7, with no clear D. The CDR3 runs to 13 residues. V shed 5 bases and J shed 3 bases, with 11 bases lying between them. Germline CDR1 reads SEHNR; CDR2 reads FQNEAQ (reference sequence). CDR3 amino acids: CASSPEQNYEQYF. CDR3 nucleotides: TGTGCCAGCAGCCCGGAGCAGAACTACGAGCAGTACTTC.

The gene calls are TRBV7-2 and TRBJ1-3; D is undetermined. V was cut by 1 base and J by 0 bases, with 10 bases left in between. The germline V gene has CDR1 SGHTA and CDR2 FQGNSA. The CDR3 sequence is 16 residues long. CDR3 nucleotides: TGTGCCAGCAGCTTAGACATACTCCCCTCTGGAAACACCATATATTTT. This sequence encodes CASSLDILPSGNTIYF.

The chain uses TRBV20-1 and TRBJ2-1, with D perhaps matching TRBD2 (7 bases). The CDR3 covers 15 residues. Trimming stripped 3 bases from V and 2 bases from J, with 14 bases between. Germline values: CDR1 DFQATT, CDR2 SNEGSKA (reference sequence). The CDR3 nucleotides are TGCAGTGCTAGGGCCGCGGGGGCCGCCTACAATGAGCAGTTCTTC. It encodes CSARAAGAAYNEQFF.

This chain links TRBV7-9 with TRBJ2-3; 10 nucleotides agree with TRBD2. From germline, CDR1 is SEHNR and CDR2 FQNEAQ (reference sequence). The CDR3 totals 16 residues. V shed 6 bases, J shed 6 bases, and the junction held 12 bases outside the gene matches. CDR3 amino acids: CASRPQERGGRDTQYF. The CDR3 DNA follows: TGTGCCAGCAGGCCCCAGGAGCGGGGGGGCCGGGATACGCAGTATTTT.

This rearrangement joins TRBV24-1 to TRBJ2-1; D unresolved. CDR1 KGHDR and CDR2 SFDVKD come from the germline V gene. Trimming removed 0 bases from V and 8 bases from J, with 10 bases in between. The CDR3 runs to 14 residues. CDR3 DNA sequence: TGTGCCACCAGTGATTTGGGGTCTGTCGATGAGCAGTTCTTC. It translates to CATSDLGSVDEQFF.

This clonotype was counted once. The chain is built from TRBV20-1 and TRBJ2-7; TRBD2 matches 8 bases. The trim removed 7 bases at V and 2 bases at J, leaving 7 bases unmatched. CDR3 length: 13 residues. Per the germline V gene, CDR1 is DFQATT and CDR2 is SNEGSKA (reference sequence). The CDR3 protein is CSGGVAGPYEQYF. The CDR3 DNA is TGCAGTGGCGGAGTAGCGGGGCCCTACGAGCAGTACTTC.

CDR3 sequence (DNA): TGTGCCAGCAGCAAAGGCTTCTCTGGGGCCAACGTCCTGACTTTC. It translates to CASSKGFSGANVLTF. V is TRBV12-3 or TRBV12-4 and J is TRBJ2-6; D not resolved. This CDR3 contains 15 residues. Trimming left V 6 bases short and J 0 bases short, with 9 bases between.

J is TRBJ2-7 and V is TRBV4-1; 7 bases match TRBD1. With V trimmed by 1 base and J by 3 bases, 6 bases remained unmatched. Germline CDR1 reads MGHRA; CDR2 reads YSYEKL. The CDR3 is 15 residues long. DNA for the CDR3: TGCGCCAGCAGCCAAGGACAGGGAGATTTCTACGAGCAGTACTTC. Encoded protein: CASSQGQGDFYEQYF.

This chain connects TRBV28 to TRBJ1-5; 10 bases are a match to TRBD1. CDR1 and CDR2 (germline): MDHEN, SYDVKM. This CDR3 region has 15 residues. V lost 3 bases and J lost 5; bases outside the gene matches: 4. The CDR3 nucleotides read TGTGCCAGCAGTTTTGACAGGGGGCACTATCAGCCCCAGCATTTT. This translates into CASSFDRGHYQPQHF.

The rearrangement links TRBV5-6 to TRBJ2-7, with TRBD1 matching 10 bases. Unmatched junction bases numbered 9, after V lost 3 bases and J lost 3 bases. The CDR3 covers 16 residues. Germline CDR1 reads SGHDT; CDR2 reads YYEEEE. CDR3 loop: CASSSTDRDRGYEQYF. The CDR3, as DNA: TGTGCCAGCAGCTCCACCGACCGGGACAGGGGCTACGAGCAGTACTTC.

This clonotype was counted a few times. This chain uses TRBV24-1 with TRBJ2-5; 11 nucleotides align to TRBD2. After removal of 4 bases from V and 4 bases from J, the junction contained 4 bases not matched to a gene. The CDR3 has 15 amino acids. Germline V CDR1 and CDR2: KGHDR, SFDVKD. CDR3 DNA sequence: TGTGCCACCAGTGAGGAAGGACTAGCGGGAGAGACCCAGTACTTC. The encoded protein is CATSEEGLAGETQYF.